Shown below are 14 T cell receptor beta chains from a single sample sequenced in a study of CD8+CD57+ T cells in acquired aplastic anemia. In patients chosen for sequencing, flow cytometry had shown CD8+CD57+ cell expansion. TCR beta VDJ and CDR3 profiles were obtained from a genomic DNA template. One entry per CDR3 protein, called by TCRdb with MiXCR from the reads. The repertoire holds approximately 470,000 distinct CDR3 sequences, approximately 33% seen once, with 0.7% to 1% in the top ten. The source material was sorted CD4+, CD8+, or CD8+CD57+ T cells (not recorded which) from PBMCs. Source of these receptors: a human donor with aplastic anemia.

The V gene is TRBV7-2, the J gene TRBJ2-7, with D perhaps matching TRBD1 or TRBD2 (6 bases each). The ends were cut back, 5 bases at V and 5 bases at J, with 19 bases in the middle. The germline gives CDR1 SGHTA, CDR2 FQGNSA. The CDR3 spans 15 residues. This chain's CDR3 is CASSQEVRGLHEQYF. The CDR3 DNA reads TGTGCCAGCAGCCAAGAAGTCCGGGGGCTCCACGAGCAGTACTTC.

The chain is built from TRBV12-3 or TRBV12-4 and TRBJ2-3, with 12 bases that match TRBD2. The CDR3 has 15 residues. The J segment lost 5 bases and the V segment lost 6 bases, leaving 6 bases of the junction unmatched. The CDR3 coding sequence is TGTGCCAGCAGGCCTAGCGGGGGGGCCAGAGATACGCAGTATTTT. Encoded protein: CASRPSGGARDTQYF.

This clonotype was counted many times. The chain carries TRBV2 and TRBJ1-5, with D maybe TRBD1 (5 bases). In germline, CDR1 is SNHLY, CDR2 FYNNEI. The ends were cut back, 5 bases at V and 0 bases at J, with 8 bases in the middle. This CDR3 has 14 residues. CDR3 sequence: CASSSGTSNQPQHF. CDR3 bases: TGTGCCAGCAGTTCCGGGACTAGCAATCAGCCCCAGCATTTT.

This clonotype was found many times. The genes are TRBV19 and TRBJ2-7; 7 positions agree with TRBD2. Germline CDR1 and CDR2: LNHDA and SQIVND (reference sequence). The CDR3 sequence is 14 residues long. The V segment lost 5 bases and the J segment 0 bases; nucleotides outside the gene matches: 4. The DNA for the CDR3 is TGTGCCAGTAGTCGGGGAGGGACCTCCTACGAGCAGTACTTC. Its translation is CASSRGGTSYEQYF.

The chain combines TRBV25-1 with TRBJ1-1; 9 bases are a match to TRBD1. The CDR3 covers 13 residues. CDR1 and CDR2 (germline): MGHDK, SYGVNS. The V and J ends lost 6 bases and 6 bases, in that order; junction bases with no gene match: 5. CDR3 DNA: TGTGCCAGCAGCTGGACAGGGGAGGCTGAAGCTTTCTTT. Protein: CASSWTGEAEAFF.

This clonotype has at least ten counts. The chain has TRBV2 and TRBJ2-7; 9 nucleotides line up with TRBD1. The V gene end was trimmed by 8 bases and the J gene end by 2 bases; junction bases not matched to a gene: 1. Germline CDR1 is SNHLY and CDR2 is FYNNEI. This CDR3 spans 12 amino acids. The CDR3 sequence: CASGQGTYEQYF. The CDR3 bases are TGTGCCAGCGGACAGGGGACCTACGAGCAGTACTTC.

The rearrangement links TRBV19 to TRBJ1-2; 9 nucleotides line up with TRBD1. CDR1 LNHDA and CDR2 SQIVND come from the germline V gene (reference sequence). The CDR3 has 14 residues. Trimming at V came to 4 bases and at J to 8 bases, leaving 8 bases not matched to a gene. The CDR3 is CASSTTGQGNGYTF. CDR3 nucleotide sequence: TGTGCCAGTAGTACAACGGGACAGGGAAACGGCTACACCTTC.

Ten or more counts support this clonotype. The chain has TRBV19 and TRBJ2-7; no firm D call. Trimming shortened V by 3 bases and J by 3 bases, and 18 bases separated the two germline ends. CDR1 LNHDA and CDR2 SQIVND come from the germline V gene (reference sequence). CDR3 size: 16 residues. The CDR3 DNA reads TGTGCCAGTAGTATCCTCCGTCGGATAGAGGACTACGAGCAGTACTTC. Its translation is CASSILRRIEDYEQYF.

This clonotype was counted many times. The chain combines TRBV19 with TRBJ2-7; TRBD1 matches 9 bases. Looked up from germline, CDR1 is LNHDA and CDR2 is SQIVND (reference sequence). CDR3 length: 16 residues. V was clipped by 4 bases and J by 3 bases; unmatched bases: 10. CDR3: CASSTMPGQGDYEQYF. In DNA, the CDR3 is TGTGCCAGTAGTACTATGCCGGGACAGGGTGACTACGAGCAGTACTTC. The variable domain in full, completed from reference TRBV19 and TRBJ2-7, reads DGGITQSPKYLFRKEGQNVTLSCEQNLNHDAMYWYRQDPGQGLRLIYYSQIVNDFQKGDIAEGYSVSREKKESFPLTVTSAQKNPTAFYLCASSTMPGQGDYEQYFGPGTRLTVT.

This clonotype was detected many times. V and J are TRBV7-2 and TRBJ1-2; D not resolved. The ends were cut back, 0 bases at V and 2 bases at J, with 10 bases in the middle. The CDR3 spans 15 residues. Germline V CDR1 and CDR2: SGHTA, FQGNSA. CDR3 region: CASSLAGIRNYGYTF. Written as DNA, the CDR3 is TGTGCCAGCAGCTTAGCGGGGATTAGGAACTATGGCTACACCTTC.

The V gene is TRBV7-2, the J gene TRBJ1-2, with TRBD1 as a possible D gene (5 bases). V was pared by 5 bases and J by 4 bases, with 14 bases between. Germline V gene sequence: CDR1 SGHTA, CDR2 FQGNSA. This CDR3 spans 14 amino acids. The CDR3 loop is CASSTTGRSYGYTF. CDR3 nucleotides: TGTGCCAGCAGCACCACGGGACGATCCTATGGCTACACCTTC.

This clonotype was seen only a few times. The J gene is TRBJ2-5, the V gene TRBV30; D is uncertain. V was cut by 0 bases and J by 6 bases, with 8 bases left in between. The CDR3 has 12 residues. Germline CDR1 reads GTSNPN; CDR2 reads SVGIG (reference sequence). The CDR3 is CAWSVQEKTQYF. CDR3 DNA: TGTGCCTGGAGTGTACAAGAGAAGACCCAGTACTTC. Variable domain in full (rest from reference TRBV30 and TRBJ2-5): SQTIHQWPATLVQPVGSPLSLECTVEGTSNPNLYWYRQAAGRGLQLLFYSVGIGQISSEVPQNLSASRPQDRQFILSSKKLLLSDSGFYLCAWSVQEKTQYFGPGTRLLVL.

The sample holds a few counts of this clonotype. In nucleotides, the CDR3 is TGCGCCAGCAGCCTAACCTTCGACCCCCGACAGGGCGTCAATGGCTACACCTTC. Protein sequence: CASSLTFDPRQGVNGYTF. The chain employs TRBV5-1 and TRBJ1-2; the match to TRBD1 covers 7 bases. Germline V lookup: CDR1 SGHRS, CDR2 YFSETQ. The CDR3 loop spans 18 amino acids. Trimming took 4 bases from V and 6 from J; bases not matched to a gene: 21. Based on the CDR3 plus reference TRBV5-1 and TRBJ1-2, the full variable domain is KAGVTQTPRYLIKTRGQQVTLSCSPISGHRSVSWYQQTPGQGLQFLFEYFSETQRNKGNFPGRFSGRQFSNSRSEMNVSTLELGDSALYLCASSLTFDPRQGVNGYTFGSGTRLTVV.

This clonotype was observed many times. Sequence at one end of the junction differs from germline and may be a read error. V usage is TRBV10-3 and J usage is TRBJ2-7, with TRBD1 matching 7 bases. Germline CDR1 is ENHRY and CDR2 is SYGVKD. The CDR3 covers 14 residues. Here the CDR3 reads CASSKWTGQREQYF. The CDR3, as DNA: TGTGCCAGCAGTAAGTGGACAGGTCAGCGCGAGCAGTACTTC.